One sample yielded the 3 T cell receptor beta chains listed below, sequenced in a study of T cell responses to AZD1222 COVID-19 vaccine. Libraries were prepared by immunoSEQ multiplex PCR; TCRdb keeps only in-frame clonotypes and omits some of them. The data show 140,000 or so clones, approximately 88% seen once. The sample in question was peripheral blood, obtained 28 days after the second dose of the MenACWY control vaccine. The receptor set was obtained from an adult who received the MenACWY meningococcal vaccine as a control.

DNA of the CDR3: TGTGCCAGCGAGTTTGCGGGAGGCCCCCCCACAGATACGCAGTATTTT. Amino acids: CASEFAGGPPTDTQYF. The V and J genes are TRBV28 and TRBJ2-3, with TRBD2 identical over 8 bases. This CDR3 comprises 16 residues. J gave up 2 bases and V 8 bases, and 12 bases lay outside the gene matches. Germline V lookup: CDR1 MDHEN, CDR2 SYDVKM.

V is TRBV19 and J is TRBJ1-5; 9 bases map to TRBD1. CDR1 is LNHDA, CDR2 SQIVND, per germline (reference sequence). The CDR3 contains 14 residues. V shed 6 bases and J 6 bases; nucleotides not matched to a gene: 6. In DNA, the CDR3 is TGTGCCAGTAGACCACAGGGGGCTGGTCAGCCCCAGCATTTT. The encoded protein is CASRPQGAGQPQHF. The whole variable domain, remainder taken from reference TRBV19 and TRBJ1-5, is DGGITQSPKYLFRKEGQNVTLSCEQNLNHDAMYWYRQDPGQGLRLIYYSQIVNDFQKGDIAEGYSVSREKKESFPLTVTSAQKNPTAFYLCASRPQGAGQPQHFGDGTRLSIL.

V and J are TRBV10-3 and TRBJ2-7; 9 nucleotides agree with TRBD1. Germline values: CDR1 ENHRY, CDR2 SYGVKD. CDR3 length: 13 amino acids. V lost 8 bases and J lost 5; bases outside the gene matches: 7. In nucleotides, the CDR3 is TGTGCCATCCTAGGGACAGGGACGAACGAGCAGTACTTC. This codes for CAILGTGTNEQYF.